Presented here are 20 T cell receptor beta chains from one specimen sequenced in a study of cytomegalovirus exposure and HLA in healthy donors. The primer mix had 60 Vbeta and 13 Jbeta primers. Clones were read by immunoSEQ multiplex PCR, and TCRdb kept only the in-frame ones, dropping some. The sample includes approximately 86,000 clones, 85% of them seen just once. The sequenced sample was PBMCs. The receptors come from a man aged 35-49 years in good health and CMV-seropositive.

The V and J genes are TRBV18 and TRBJ2-2; D is ambiguous. CDR3 size: 17 residues. Germline assignment: CDR1 KGHSH and CDR2 LQKENI. V shed 6 bases and J shed 4 bases, with 21 bases lying between them. The CDR3 coding sequence is TGTGCCAGCTCGCCGCCGGTGGGCGTAATGGGCACCGGGGAGCTGTTTTTT. It specifies CASSPPVGVMGTGELFF.

The gene calls are TRBV5-1 and TRBJ1-4, with 10 nucleotides matching TRBD1. Trimming took 0 bases from V and 3 from J; bases not matched to a gene: 2. CDR1 SGHRS and CDR2 YFSETQ come from the germline V gene. CDR3 length: 16 amino acids. The CDR3: CASSLVGTGANEKLFF. The DNA for the CDR3 is TGCGCCAGCAGCTTGGTCGGGACAGGGGCTAATGAAAAACTGTTTTTT.

As concerns this clone: An end of the junction does not agree with germline; a read error may underlie this. For the CDR3, the DNA is TGTGCCAGCAGTGAGACGGGACGAGCGGGTTCCTTC. Amino acid sequence: CASSETGRAGSF. The chain links TRBV6-1 to TRBJ2-7, with a tentative D call TRBD2 (6 bases). CDR1 and CDR2 (germline): MNHNS, SASEGT. The CDR3 runs to 12 residues.

This clone has only one observation. The chain joins TRBV5-4 to TRBJ2-1, with TRBD2 identical over 8 bases. Per germline, CDR1 SGHNT and CDR2 YYREEE (reference sequence). J lost 10 bases, V lost 5 bases, and 20 bases had no gene match. The CDR3 consists of 17 residues. The CDR3 loop is CASSSPPPGLDRPEQFF. The CDR3 DNA reads as TGTGCCAGCAGTAGCCCTCCCCCGGGACTAGATCGCCCGGAGCAGTTCTTC.

This chain joins TRBV11-2 and TRBJ2-7; tentatively, D is TRBD2 (5 bases). Germline CDR1 reads SGHAT; CDR2 reads FQNNGV. V was pared by 4 bases and J by 3 bases, with 7 bases between. This CDR3 contains 12 residues. CDR3 in amino acids: CASSSGLYEQYF. CDR3 DNA: TGTGCCAGCAGCTCCGGACTCTACGAGCAGTACTTC.

The rearrangement links TRBV11-2 to TRBJ2-3; 13 bases are shared with TRBD2. Germline CDR1 and CDR2: SGHAT and FQNNGV. V lost 5 bases to trimming and J lost 4 bases; unmatched junction nucleotides: 15. The CDR3 is 19 amino acids. The CDR3 DNA sequence: TGTGCCAGCAGCAACGTACTAGCGGGGGGGCTGTTATCTTCAGATACGCAGTATTTT. This codes for CASSNVLAGGLLSSDTQYF.

This chain joins TRBV15 and TRBJ2-5; 8 bases fit TRBD2. The CDR3 contains 15 residues. Germline values: CDR1 LNHNV, CDR2 YYDKDF (reference sequence). V shed 6 bases, J shed 5 bases, and the junction held 11 bases outside the gene matches. The CDR3 bases are TGTGCCACCAGGGGGCCAGCGGGAGAAACCGAGACCCAGTACTTC. Translating it yields CATRGPAGETETQYF. Combining the CDR3 with reference TRBV15 and TRBJ2-5 gives the whole variable domain DAMVIQNPRYQVTQFGKPVTLSCSQTLNHNVMYWYQQKSSQAPKLLFHYYDKDFNNEADTPDNFQSRRPNTSFCFLDIRSPGLGDTAMYLCATRGPAGETETQYFGPGTRLLVL.

The V gene is TRBV5-1, the J gene TRBJ2-3; 7 nucleotides line up with TRBD2. Trimming removed 5 bases from V and 2 bases from J; junction bases left unmatched: 11. Germline-derived CDR1 and CDR2 are SGHRS and YFSETQ. This CDR3 is built from 16 residues. CDR3 bases: TGCGCCAGCAGTCCCTGGGGAGCGGGAACCACAGATACGCAGTATTTT. This encodes CASSPWGAGTTDTQYF.

The J gene is TRBJ2-3, the V gene TRBV21-1; the listed D gene, TRBD1, was not tested against the DNA. TRBV21-1 is a known pseudogene. This CDR3 region has 14 residues. CDR3: CASRTGGETDTQYF. The CDR3 DNA follows: TGTGCCAGCAGGACAGGGGGCGAAACAGATACGCAGTATTTT.

J is TRBJ2-2 and V is TRBV7-9; 7 bases agree with TRBD2. Germline CDR1 reads SEHNR; CDR2 reads FQNEAQ (reference sequence). V lost 6 bases to trimming and J lost 5 bases; unmatched junction nucleotides: 9. The CDR3 loop spans 15 amino acids. CDR3 in amino acids: CASSLSGIDTGELFF. The CDR3 DNA is TGTGCCAGCAGTTTAAGCGGGATCGATACCGGGGAGCTGTTTTTT.

J is TRBJ1-2 and V is TRBV5-4; 8 positions match TRBD1. V gave up 4 bases and J gave up 5 bases; unmatched junction bases: 13. The CDR3 is 16 residues long. Germline V gene data show CDR1 as SGHNT and CDR2 as YYREEE (reference sequence). CDR3 coding DNA: TGTGCCAGCAGCGGACAAGTTCAGGGGGCGCGGTATGGCTACACCTTC. Translation: CASSGQVQGARYGYTF.

As concerns this clone: The junction does not match germline at one end; this may be a read error. CDR3 protein: CATLPRVPPNGQFF. The CDR3 coding sequence is TGCGCCACCCTCCCCCGAGTCCCTCCCAATGGGCAGTTCTTC. The chain uses TRBV10-1 and TRBJ2-1; D gene uncertain. In germline, CDR1 is WNHNN, CDR2 SYGVQD (reference sequence). The CDR3 contains 14 residues.

This clone was recorded a few times. The J gene is TRBJ1-2, the V gene TRBV11-3; a possible D gene is TRBD1 (5 bases). Trimming stripped 8 bases from V and 2 bases from J, with 9 bases between. Germline values: CDR1 SGHNT, CDR2 YENEEA. This CDR3 comprises 12 residues. Written as DNA, the CDR3 is TGTGCCAGCCAGGAGGGGAACTATGGCTACACCTTC. This sequence encodes CASQEGNYGYTF.

Remarks on this clone: At one boundary the junction diverges from the germline segment, which might be a read error. Different DNA sequences within this sample yield the same CDR3. The chain couples TRBV7-7 to TRBJ2-3; D may be TRBD2 (6 bases). The CDR3 is 15 amino acids. Germline V gene data show CDR1 as SSHAT and CDR2 as FNYEAQ (reference sequence). For the CDR3, the DNA is TGTGCTAGCAGCTTCTCCGTAGCGGTCGCAGATACGCAGTATTTT. Encoded protein: CASSFSVAVADTQYF.

The genes are TRBV6-5 and TRBJ2-7; D ambiguous. CDR1 MNHEY and CDR2 SVGAGI come from the germline V gene. This CDR3 has 12 amino acids. Trimming took 5 bases from V and 4 from J, leaving 9 bases between them. The CDR3 bases are TGTGCCAGCAGTCGAGACGGGTACGAGCAGTACTTC. Its protein product is CASSRDGYEQYF.

V gene TRBV2 combines with J gene TRBJ2-3; D might be TRBD1 (5 bases). Germline V gene data show CDR1 as SNHLY and CDR2 as FYNNEI. The CDR3 covers 14 residues. V was pared by 8 bases and J by 2 bases, with 14 bases between. The CDR3 DNA reads as TGTGCCAGCCGGGCTGTTGGGGCCACAGATACGCAGTATTTT. This gives the protein CASRAVGATDTQYF.

The chain carries TRBV7-2 and TRBJ2-1; 11 bases match TRBD2. CDR3 length: 16 residues. J lost 2 bases, V lost 5 bases, and 5 bases had no gene match. Germline CDR1 reads SGHTA; CDR2 reads FQGNSA. DNA of the CDR3: TGTGCCAGCAGCGTACTAGCGGGAGCCCCCTACAATGAGCAGTTCTTC. Translating it yields CASSVLAGAPYNEQFF.

This chain joins TRBV21-1 and TRBJ2-3; no check of the table's D call, TRBD1, against the DNA was made. TRBV21-1 is an annotated pseudogene. This CDR3 is 20 amino acids long. CDR3 DNA sequence: TGTGCCAGCAGCAAAGTTCTCCGGGACAGGGGGCGCGTGTTCGCAGATACGCAGTATTTT. Its protein is CASSKVLRDRGRVFADTQYF.

The chain combines TRBV7-3 with TRBJ2-7; D is perhaps TRBD1 (6 bases). The CDR3 is 15 residues long. The V gene's germline CDR1 is SGHTA and CDR2 FQGTGA. V was cut by 5 bases and J by 4 bases, with 18 bases left in between. The CDR3: CASSPQPGASYEQYF. CDR3 DNA sequence: TGTGCCAGCAGCCCCCAGCCAGGGGCCAGTTACGAGCAGTACTTC.

The gene calls are TRBV9 and TRBJ2-5; the match to TRBD1 covers 9 bases. The CDR3 runs to 15 residues. V was clipped by 0 bases and J by 5 bases; unmatched bases: 5. CDR1 and CDR2 from the germline V gene are SGDLS and YYNGEE. DNA for the CDR3: TGTGCCAGCAGCGTAGGAGGGACAGGGATCGAGACCCAGTACTTC. Translating it yields CASSVGGTGIETQYF. The whole variable domain, filled in from reference TRBV9 and TRBJ2-5, reads DSGVTQTPKHLITATGQRVTLRCSPRSGDLSVYWYQQSLDQGLQFLIQYYNGEERAKGNILERFSAQQFPDLHSELNLSSLELGDSALYFCASSVGGTGIETQYFGPGTRLLVL.